This T cell receptor beta chain was sequenced in a study of identical twins. This CDR3 spans 16 amino acids. The germline V gene encodes CDR1 SEHNR and CDR2 FQNEAQ (reference sequence). The J segment lost 4 bases and the V segment lost 6 bases, leaving 12 bases of the junction unmatched. This clonotype was seen repeatedly, ten times or more. As yet, its antigen is unknown. A universal primer site came from template switching; cDNA carried unique molecular identifiers. MiXCR, run by TCRdb on the 5' RACE reads, gives a single entry per CDR3 protein. The repertoire consists of around 570,000 distinct CDR3 sequences, with 9% to 10% occurring once and the leading ten covering around 3%. Study findings and constraints: There were fewer insertions in abundant cord blood beta clonotypes, but memory repertoires showed no such pattern. Among monozygotic twins, out-of-frame TCR alpha sharing exceeded what models predicted.

A further study also used this sample, focusing on yellow fever vaccine responses in identical twins. This second report adds: The T cell response to vaccination in identical twins was reportedly partly convergent and partly personalized.

The chain employs TRBV7-9 and TRBJ2-3; 8 bases are shared with TRBD1. Sequenced sample: PBMCs. This sequence was found in a woman aged 18-35 years in good health. The CDR3 reads CASSPGQGRSPDTQYF. The DNA for the CDR3 is TGTGCCAGCAGTCCCGGACAGGGAAGAAGCCCAGATACGCAGTATTTT.